Listed below are T cell receptor beta chains from one sample, sequenced in a study of blood T cell repertoires in COVID-19. Data came from immunoSEQ multiplex PCR; TCRdb stores just in-frame clones and leaves some out. The profile covers about 200,000 clones, with roughly 88% appearing a single time and 5.6% taken by the ten largest. The sample comprised PBMCs or T cells enriched from blood (not recorded which). The receptor source for this set is a man in his forties or fifties with acute COVID-19. Each CDR3 is given with its conserved first and last residue. Fields, in order: D gene, V gene, J gene, CDR3 DNA, CDR3 protein. D genes are given only for firm matches.

d_call: TRBD1
v_call: TRBV9
j_call: TRBJ2-3
cdr3_nt: TGTGCCAGCAGCGCGACCGGGACAGGGGTGAAGACAGATACGCAGTATTTT
cdr3_aa: CASSATGTGVKTDTQYF

d_call: TRBD2
v_call: TRBV3-1/TRBV3-2
j_call: TRBJ2-1
cdr3_nt: TGTGCCAGCAGCCCGGGACTAGCCGATCATTACAATGAGCAGTTCTTC
cdr3_aa: CASSPGLADHYNEQFF

d_call: .
v_call: TRBV11-2
j_call: TRBJ2-7
cdr3_nt: TGTGCCAGCAGCAGGGACTGGACTTACGAGCAGTACTTC
cdr3_aa: CASSRDWTYEQYF

d_call: TRBD2
v_call: TRBV3-1/TRBV3-2
j_call: TRBJ2-1
cdr3_nt: TGTGCCAGCAGCCAAGTTTCTAGCGGGAGGGGAGATGAGCAGTTCTTC
cdr3_aa: CASSQVSSGRGDEQFF

d_call: .
v_call: TRBV11-2
j_call: TRBJ2-5
cdr3_nt: TGTGCCAGCAGCTGGGGCCGAGAGACCCAGTACTTC
cdr3_aa: CASSWGRETQYF

d_call: .
v_call: TRBV5-4
j_call: TRBJ2-2
cdr3_nt: TGTGCCAGCAGCTTGGATAAAACTTACACCGGGGAGCTGTTTTTT
cdr3_aa: CASSLDKTYTGELFF

d_call: TRBD2
v_call: TRBV5-1
j_call: TRBJ2-2
cdr3_nt: TGCGCCAGCAGCAGTACGGGACTAGCGGGAAGCACCGGGGAGCTGTTTTTT
cdr3_aa: CASSSTGLAGSTGELFF

d_call: .
v_call: TRBV21-1
j_call: TRBJ2-6
cdr3_nt: TGTGCCAGCAGCAAAGGGGTCGGGGACTCTGGGGCCAACGTCCTGACTTTC
cdr3_aa: CASSKGVGDSGANVLTF

d_call: .
v_call: TRBV19
j_call: TRBJ2-7
cdr3_nt: TGTGCCAGTAGTCCACGGGGAGGAGCCCTCCCCGAGCAGTACTTC
cdr3_aa: CASSPRGGALPEQYF

d_call: TRBD1
v_call: TRBV28
j_call: TRBJ1-5
cdr3_nt: TGTGCCAGCAGTTTAAATGTGGGACAGGGGTTGGGGCCCCAGCATTTT
cdr3_aa: CASSLNVGQGLGPQHF

d_call: TRBD2
v_call: TRBV27
j_call: TRBJ2-3
cdr3_nt: TGTGCCTGCAGGACTAGCGGGGGCCCGGGTACGCAGTATTTT
cdr3_aa: CACRTSGGPGTQYF

d_call: .
v_call: TRBV5-4
j_call: TRBJ2-2
cdr3_nt: TGTGCCAGCAGCTTGGCAGGGACCGGGGAGCTGTTTTTT
cdr3_aa: CASSLAGTGELFF

d_call: .
v_call: TRBV5-1
j_call: TRBJ1-2
cdr3_nt: TGCGCCAGCAGCTTCATAGGGGAAAATGGCTACACCTTC
cdr3_aa: CASSFIGENGYTF

d_call: .
v_call: TRBV19
j_call: TRBJ1-1
cdr3_nt: TGTGCCGCCGGATGGGACTTTAACACTGAAGCTTTCTTT
cdr3_aa: CAAGWDFNTEAFF

d_call: TRBD2
v_call: TRBV19
j_call: TRBJ2-7
cdr3_nt: TGTGCCAGTAGTATGACTAGCGGGAGTTGGGAGCAGTACTTC
cdr3_aa: CASSMTSGSWEQYF

d_call: .
v_call: TRBV2
j_call: TRBJ2-2
cdr3_nt: TGTGCCAGCAGTCGCACGTACATCGGGGAGCTGTTTTTT
cdr3_aa: CASSRTYIGELFF

d_call: TRBD1
v_call: TRBV5-4
j_call: TRBJ2-2
cdr3_nt: TGTGCCAGCAGCCTCCTGACAGGGGGGGACACCGGGGAGCTGTTTTTT
cdr3_aa: CASSLLTGGDTGELFF

d_call: .
v_call: TRBV30
j_call: TRBJ1-2
cdr3_nt: TGTGCCTGGAGATATAAGAACAGGGGCTACACCTTC
cdr3_aa: CAWRYKNRGYTF

d_call: .
v_call: TRBV4-1
j_call: TRBJ2-7
cdr3_nt: TGCGCCAGCAGCCGAGCGGAAATCTACGAGCAGTACTTC
cdr3_aa: CASSRAEIYEQYF

d_call: .
v_call: TRBV30
j_call: TRBJ2-3
cdr3_nt: TGTGCCTGGAGCCGCCAGGTAGGAGGCGATACGCAGTATTTT
cdr3_aa: CAWSRQVGGDTQYF

d_call: .
v_call: TRBV11-3
j_call: TRBJ2-1
cdr3_nt: TGTGCCAGCAGCCCCAGGGGAAGCTCCTACAATGAGCAGTTCTTC
cdr3_aa: CASSPRGSSYNEQFF

d_call: TRBD2
v_call: TRBV5-3
j_call: TRBJ2-5
cdr3_nt: TGTGCCAGAAGCTCCTCCGTGATAGCGGGAGATAAAGAGACCCAGTACTTC
cdr3_aa: CARSSSVIAGDKETQYF

d_call: .
v_call: TRBV7-9
j_call: TRBJ1-4
cdr3_nt: TGTGCCAGCACCCAACGGGGAGCTAATGAAAAACTGTTTTTT
cdr3_aa: CASTQRGANEKLFF

d_call: TRBD1
v_call: TRBV28
j_call: TRBJ2-7
cdr3_nt: TGTGCCAGCAGTGGGAGGGACAGGGACTACGAGCAGTACTTC
cdr3_aa: CASSGRDRDYEQYF

d_call: TRBD1
v_call: TRBV18
j_call: TRBJ2-3
cdr3_nt: TGTGCCAGCTCACCCCGGGACAGGGCAGATACGCAGTATTTT
cdr3_aa: CASSPRDRADTQYF

d_call: TRBD1
v_call: TRBV5-4
j_call: TRBJ1-1
cdr3_nt: TGTGCCAGCAGCTTGGCAGGGGGCAACACTGAAGCTTTCTTT
cdr3_aa: CASSLAGGNTEAFF

d_call: .
v_call: TRBV7-2
j_call: TRBJ1-5
cdr3_nt: TGTGCCAGCAGCCCAACTCTTGGCAATCAGCCCCAGCATTTT
cdr3_aa: CASSPTLGNQPQHF

d_call: TRBD1
v_call: TRBV28
j_call: TRBJ2-1
cdr3_nt: TGTGCCAGCAGCCCCCTCCCGGGACAGTCCTCCTACAATGAGCAGTTCTTC
cdr3_aa: CASSPLPGQSSYNEQFF